This entry features one TCR beta chain sequence. In the original workflow: Amplification from reference gene primers served as the basis for estimated nucleated cell counts. Method: immunoSEQ multiplex PCR; TCRdb's copy keeps in-frame clones and lacks some. V and J calls and clone size are those listed in that table; D and trimming were worked out from the DNA. The repertoire holds 50,000 to 75,000 clones, more than 75% seen once, with 50% in the top ten. The V gene end was trimmed by 2 bases and the J gene end by 4 bases; junction bases not matched to a gene: 3. Germline CDR1 reads SGHNT; CDR2 reads YYREEE (reference sequence). The CDR3 runs 14 residues. These data originate in a study of blood T cell repertoires in COVID-19. As for the study in general: Nucleic acid was either cDNA or gDNA, and it came from T cells, B-cell-depleted T cells, or PBMCs.

The specimen sequenced was peripheral blood. This sequence originates from a woman of 80 years or more with acute or convalescent COVID-19. V is TRBV5-4 and J is TRBJ2-7; 10 nucleotides match TRBD1. This CDR3 is CASSLGTGVYEQYF. The CDR3 region has the DNA TGTGCCAGCAGCTTAGGGACAGGGGTTTACGAGCAGTACTTC.